The clone carrying this T cell receptor (beta chain) was picked up one time. Its antigen is still unknown. The TCR beta cDNA libraries carried unique molecular identifiers. TCRdb re-called the PCR reads through MiXCR, storing one row per CDR3 protein. Of about 820,000 distinct CDR3 sequences listed, around 50% are singletons. The sample is drawn from a study of post-analysis software for immune sequencing data. The V gene's germline CDR1 is SEHNR and CDR2 FQNEAQ (reference sequence). The CDR3 sequence is 15 residues long. J gave up 6 bases and V 3 bases, and 8 bases lay outside the gene matches. General study points: Normalized Chao1 diversity in multiple sclerosis patients fell significantly below that of controls. Compared with controls, patients had more of roughly five TRBV segments, including TRBV5-6, TRBV5-1 and TRBV20-1.

The source material was blood. The chain combines TRBV7-9 with TRBJ2-1; TRBD2 matches 7 bases. This TCR derives from a girl between 10 and 17 years old with multiple sclerosis. CDR3 residues: CASSLYKLASNEQFF. The CDR3 DNA sequence: TGTGCCAGCAGCTTGTATAAACTAGCGAGCAATGAGCAGTTCTTC.